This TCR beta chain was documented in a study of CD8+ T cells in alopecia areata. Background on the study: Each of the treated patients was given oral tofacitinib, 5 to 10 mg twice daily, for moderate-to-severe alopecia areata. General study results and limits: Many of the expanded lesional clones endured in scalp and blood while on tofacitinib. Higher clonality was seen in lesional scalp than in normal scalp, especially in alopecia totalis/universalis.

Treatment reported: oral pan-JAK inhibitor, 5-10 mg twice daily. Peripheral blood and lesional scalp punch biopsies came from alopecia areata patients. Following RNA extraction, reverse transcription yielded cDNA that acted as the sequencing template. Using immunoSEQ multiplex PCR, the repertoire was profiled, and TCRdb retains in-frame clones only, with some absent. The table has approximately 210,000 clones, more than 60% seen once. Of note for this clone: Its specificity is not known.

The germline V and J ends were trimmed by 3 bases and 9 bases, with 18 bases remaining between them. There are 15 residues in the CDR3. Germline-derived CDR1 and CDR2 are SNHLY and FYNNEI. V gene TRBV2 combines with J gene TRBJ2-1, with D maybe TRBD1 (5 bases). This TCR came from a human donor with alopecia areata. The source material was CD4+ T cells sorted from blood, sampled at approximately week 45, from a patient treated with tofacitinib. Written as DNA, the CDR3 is TGTGCCAGCAGTGAGGGGCTAGAGGCGGTTTTTGAGCAGTTCTTC. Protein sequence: CASSEGLEAVFEQFF.